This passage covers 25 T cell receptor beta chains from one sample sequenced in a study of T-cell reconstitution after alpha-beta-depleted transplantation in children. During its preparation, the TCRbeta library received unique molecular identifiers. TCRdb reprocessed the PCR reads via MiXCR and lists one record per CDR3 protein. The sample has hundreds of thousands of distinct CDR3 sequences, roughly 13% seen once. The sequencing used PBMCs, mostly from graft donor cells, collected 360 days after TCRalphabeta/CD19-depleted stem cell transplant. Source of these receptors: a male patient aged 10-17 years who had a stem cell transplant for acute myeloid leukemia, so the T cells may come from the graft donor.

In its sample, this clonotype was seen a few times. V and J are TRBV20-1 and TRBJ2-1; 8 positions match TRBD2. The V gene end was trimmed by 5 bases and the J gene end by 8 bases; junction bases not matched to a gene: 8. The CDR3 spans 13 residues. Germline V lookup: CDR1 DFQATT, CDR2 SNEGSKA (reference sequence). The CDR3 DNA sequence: TGCAGTGCTTCAGGACTAGCTGGTGATGAGCAGTTCTTC. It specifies CSASGLAGDEQFF.

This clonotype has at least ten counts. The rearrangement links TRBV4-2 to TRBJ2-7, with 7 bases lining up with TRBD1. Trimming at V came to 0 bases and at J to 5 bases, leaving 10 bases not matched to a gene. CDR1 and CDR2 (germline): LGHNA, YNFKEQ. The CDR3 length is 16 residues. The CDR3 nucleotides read TGTGCCAGCAGCCAAGAGTTAGGGGGCGGAATCGACGAGCAGTACTTC. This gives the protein CASSQELGGGIDEQYF.

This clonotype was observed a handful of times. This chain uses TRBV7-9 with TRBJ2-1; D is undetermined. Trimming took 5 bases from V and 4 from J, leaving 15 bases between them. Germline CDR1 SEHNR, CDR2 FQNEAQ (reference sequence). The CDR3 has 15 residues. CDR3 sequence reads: CASSVLLFSYNEQFF. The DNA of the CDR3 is TGTGCCAGCAGCGTTCTACTATTCTCTTACAATGAGCAGTTCTTC.

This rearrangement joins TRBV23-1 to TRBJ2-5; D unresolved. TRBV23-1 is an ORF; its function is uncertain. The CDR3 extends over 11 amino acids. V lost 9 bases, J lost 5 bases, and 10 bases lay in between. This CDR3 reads CASGLRETQYF. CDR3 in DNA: TGCGCCAGTGGGTTGCGGGAGACCCAGTACTTC.

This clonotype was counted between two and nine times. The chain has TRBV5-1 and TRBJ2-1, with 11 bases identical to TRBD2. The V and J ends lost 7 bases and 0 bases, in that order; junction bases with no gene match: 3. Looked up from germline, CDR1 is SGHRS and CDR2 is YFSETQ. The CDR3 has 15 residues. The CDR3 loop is CASGTSGSSYNEQFF. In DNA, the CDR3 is TGCGCCAGCGGAACTAGCGGGAGCTCCTACAATGAGCAGTTCTTC.

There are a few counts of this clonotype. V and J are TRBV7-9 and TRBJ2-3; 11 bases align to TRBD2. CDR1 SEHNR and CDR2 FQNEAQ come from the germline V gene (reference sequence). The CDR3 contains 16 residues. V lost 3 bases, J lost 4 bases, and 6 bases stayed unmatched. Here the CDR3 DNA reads TGTGCCAGCAGCTTCCCCTGGACTAGCGGGTCAGATACGCAGTATTTT. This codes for CASSFPWTSGSDTQYF. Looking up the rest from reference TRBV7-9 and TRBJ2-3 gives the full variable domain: DTGVSQNPRHKITKRGQNVTFRCDPISEHNRLYWYRQTLGQGPEFLTYFQNEAQLEKSRLLSDRFSAERPKGSFSTLEIQRTEQGDSAMYLCASSFPWTSGSDTQYFGPGTRLTVL.

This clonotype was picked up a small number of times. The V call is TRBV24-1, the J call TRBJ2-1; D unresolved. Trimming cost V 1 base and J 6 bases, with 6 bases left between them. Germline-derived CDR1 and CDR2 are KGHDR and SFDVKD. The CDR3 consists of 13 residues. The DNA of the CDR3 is TGTGCCACCAGTGATTTCAAGATCAATGAGCAGTTCTTC. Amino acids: CATSDFKINEQFF.

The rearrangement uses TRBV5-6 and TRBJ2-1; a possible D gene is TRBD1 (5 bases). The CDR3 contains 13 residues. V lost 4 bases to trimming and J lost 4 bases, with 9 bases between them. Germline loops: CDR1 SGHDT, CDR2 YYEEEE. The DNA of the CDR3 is TGTGCCAGCAGCCACACAGGATACAATGAGCAGTTCTTC. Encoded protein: CASSHTGYNEQFF.

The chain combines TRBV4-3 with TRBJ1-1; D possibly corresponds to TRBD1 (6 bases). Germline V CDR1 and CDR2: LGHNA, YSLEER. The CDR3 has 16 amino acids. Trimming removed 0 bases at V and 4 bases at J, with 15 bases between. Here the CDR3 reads CASSQDGGPSGTEAFF. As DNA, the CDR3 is TGCGCCAGCAGCCAAGACGGGGGCCCCTCGGGCACTGAAGCTTTCTTT.

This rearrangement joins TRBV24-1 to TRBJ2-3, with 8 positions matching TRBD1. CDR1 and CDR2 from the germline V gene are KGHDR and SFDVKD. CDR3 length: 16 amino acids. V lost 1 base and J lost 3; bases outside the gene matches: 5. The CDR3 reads CATSDFSGGQTDTQYF. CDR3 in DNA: TGTGCCACCAGTGATTTCTCAGGGGGCCAAACAGATACGCAGTATTTT.

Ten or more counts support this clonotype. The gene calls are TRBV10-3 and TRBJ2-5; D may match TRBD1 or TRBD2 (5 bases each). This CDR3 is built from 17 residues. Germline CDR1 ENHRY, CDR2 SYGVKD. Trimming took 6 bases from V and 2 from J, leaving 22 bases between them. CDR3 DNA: TGTGCCATCAGCCTTCGTTCAGGGTTGTCGGGACAAGAGACCCAGTACTTC. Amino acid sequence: CAISLRSGLSGQETQYF.

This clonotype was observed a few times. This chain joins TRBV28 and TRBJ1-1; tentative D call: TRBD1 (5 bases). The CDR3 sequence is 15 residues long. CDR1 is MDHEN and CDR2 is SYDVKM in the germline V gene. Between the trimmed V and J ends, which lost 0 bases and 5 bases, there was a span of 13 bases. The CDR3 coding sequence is TGTGCCAGCAGTTTATGGCTCAGGGCAGGGACTGAAGCTTTCTTT. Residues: CASSLWLRAGTEAFF. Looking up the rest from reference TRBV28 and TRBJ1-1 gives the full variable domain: DVKVTQSSRYLVKRTGEKVFLECVQDMDHENMFWYRQDPGLGLRLIYFSYDVKMKEKGDIPEGYSVSREKKERFSLILESASTNQTSMYLCASSLWLRAGTEAFFGQGTRLTVV.

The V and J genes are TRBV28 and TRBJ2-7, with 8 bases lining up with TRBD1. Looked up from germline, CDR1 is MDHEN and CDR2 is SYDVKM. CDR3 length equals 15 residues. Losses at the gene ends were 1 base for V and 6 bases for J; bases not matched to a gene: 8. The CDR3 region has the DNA TGTGCCAGCAGTTTATCTGCCAGGGGGCGAGGCGAGCAGTACTTC. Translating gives CASSLSARGRGEQYF.

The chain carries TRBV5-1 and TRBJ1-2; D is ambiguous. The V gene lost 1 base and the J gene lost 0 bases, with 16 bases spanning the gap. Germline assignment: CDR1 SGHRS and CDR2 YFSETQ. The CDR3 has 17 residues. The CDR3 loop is CASSLKARAASNYGYTF. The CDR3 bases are TGCGCCAGCAGCTTGAAGGCGCGCGCGGCATCTAACTATGGCTACACCTTC.

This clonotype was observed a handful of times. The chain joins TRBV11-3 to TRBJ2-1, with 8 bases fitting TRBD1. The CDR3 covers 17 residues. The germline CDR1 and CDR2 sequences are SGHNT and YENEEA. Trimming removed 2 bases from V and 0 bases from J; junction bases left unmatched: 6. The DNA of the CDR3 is TGTGCCAGCAGCTTAAGATCAGGGGGCATCTCCTACAATGAGCAGTTCTTC. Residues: CASSLRSGGISYNEQFF. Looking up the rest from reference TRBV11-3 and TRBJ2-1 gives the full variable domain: EAGVVQSPRYKIIEKKQPVAFWCNPISGHNTLYWYLQNLGQGPELLIRYENEEAVDDSQLPKDRFSAERLKGVDSTLKIQPAELGDSAVYLCASSLRSGGISYNEQFFGPGTRLTVL.

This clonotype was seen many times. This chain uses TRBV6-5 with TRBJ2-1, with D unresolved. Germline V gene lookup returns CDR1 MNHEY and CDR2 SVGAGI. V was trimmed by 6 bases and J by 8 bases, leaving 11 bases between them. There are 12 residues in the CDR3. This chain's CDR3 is CASRKVVHEQFF. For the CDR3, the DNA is TGTGCCAGCAGAAAAGTAGTCCATGAGCAGTTCTTC.

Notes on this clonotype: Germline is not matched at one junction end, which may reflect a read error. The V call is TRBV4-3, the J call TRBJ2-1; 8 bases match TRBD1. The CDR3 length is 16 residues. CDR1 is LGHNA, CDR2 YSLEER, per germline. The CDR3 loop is CASSPRTGRPYNEQFF. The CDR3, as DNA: TGCGCCAGCAGCCCTCGGACAGGGAGACCCTATAATGAGCAGTTCTTC.

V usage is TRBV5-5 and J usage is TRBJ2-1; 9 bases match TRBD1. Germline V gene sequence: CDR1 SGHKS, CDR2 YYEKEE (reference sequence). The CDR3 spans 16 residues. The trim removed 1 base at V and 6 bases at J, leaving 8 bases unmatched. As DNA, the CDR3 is TGTGCCAGCAGCTTGCAGGGGGACAGGGTGTCCAATGAGCAGTTCTTC. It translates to CASSLQGDRVSNEQFF.

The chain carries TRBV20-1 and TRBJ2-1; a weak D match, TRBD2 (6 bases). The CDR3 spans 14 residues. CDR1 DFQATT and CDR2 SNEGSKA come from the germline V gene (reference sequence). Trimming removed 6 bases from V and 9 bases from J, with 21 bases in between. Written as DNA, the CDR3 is TGCAGTGCCCCTCGGGACTCCCGACACAGTGAGCAGTTCTTC. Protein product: CSAPRDSRHSEQFF.

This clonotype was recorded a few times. The CDR3 coding sequence is TGCAGTGCAGGGACTAGCGGGGTGAGCTCCTACAATGAGCAGTTCTTC. It translates to CSAGTSGVSSYNEQFF. The chain joins TRBV20-1 to TRBJ2-1; TRBD2 aligns across 13 bases. The CDR3 runs 16 residues. The J segment lost 0 bases and the V segment lost 6 bases, leaving 5 bases of the junction unmatched. Germline V gene data show CDR1 as DFQATT and CDR2 as SNEGSKA (reference sequence).

Here the CDR3 reads CASSAGNTGELFF. DNA of the CDR3: TGTGCCAGCAGCGCCGGGAACACCGGGGAGCTGTTTTTT. The rearrangement links TRBV9 to TRBJ2-2; no firm D call. V was shortened by 3 bases and J by 1 base, with 4 bases between the two germline ends. Germline CDR1 SGDLS, CDR2 YYNGEE. This CDR3 has 13 residues.

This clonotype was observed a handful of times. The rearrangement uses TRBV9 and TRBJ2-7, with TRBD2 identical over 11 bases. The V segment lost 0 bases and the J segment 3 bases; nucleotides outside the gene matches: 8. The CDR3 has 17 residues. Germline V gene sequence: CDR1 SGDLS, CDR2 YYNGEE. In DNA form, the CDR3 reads TGTGCCAGCAGCGTAGGAACTAGCGGGAGTGTAGGCTACGAGCAGTACTTC. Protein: CASSVGTSGSVGYEQYF.

In DNA, the CDR3 is TGTGCCAGCAGCGCGGGGACAGGGGGGACCTACGAGCAGTACTTC. This gives the protein CASSAGTGGTYEQYF. This chain links TRBV6-4 with TRBJ2-7, with TRBD1 matching 11 bases. CDR3 length: 15 residues. The V and J ends lost 6 bases and 2 bases, in that order; junction bases with no gene match: 6. The germline V gene has CDR1 MRHNA and CDR2 SNTAGT.

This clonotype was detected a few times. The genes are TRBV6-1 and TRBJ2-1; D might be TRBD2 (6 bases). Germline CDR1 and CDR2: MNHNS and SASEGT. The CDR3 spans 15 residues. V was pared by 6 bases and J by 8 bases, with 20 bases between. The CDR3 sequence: CASSDRDLGTDEQFF. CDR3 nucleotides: TGTGCCAGCAGCGACCGGGACCTCGGGACTGATGAGCAGTTCTTC.

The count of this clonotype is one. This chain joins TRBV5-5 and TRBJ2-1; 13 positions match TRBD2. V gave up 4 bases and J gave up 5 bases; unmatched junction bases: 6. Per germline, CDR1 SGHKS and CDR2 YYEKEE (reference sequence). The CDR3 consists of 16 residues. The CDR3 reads CASSQGLAGLDNEQFF. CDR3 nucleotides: TGTGCCAGCAGCCAGGGACTAGCGGGACTCGACAATGAGCAGTTCTTC.